A single sample gave rise to the 31 T cell receptor beta chains below, sequenced in a study of blood T cells in healthy people across ages. A second about 7 to 11 cycle PCR used barcoded and J-beta primers. TCRdb passed the 5' RACE reads through MiXCR, listing each CDR3 protein once. Here the sample spans 1.5 million to 2 million distinct CDR3 sequences, about 32% being singletons. Sequencing was carried out using blood. All receptors derive from a woman aged 25-40 years in good health.

This clonotype was found many times. V usage is TRBV29-1 and J usage is TRBJ2-4; possible D gene TRBD1, 6 bases. This CDR3 contains 11 residues. CDR1 SQVTM and CDR2 ANQGSEA come from the germline V gene. The germline V and J ends were trimmed by 7 bases and 9 bases, with 13 bases remaining between them. The CDR3 here is CSGKTGTIQYF. CDR3 DNA: TGCAGCGGGAAGACAGGAACCATTCAGTACTTC.

This chain uses TRBV27 with TRBJ1-6; possible D gene TRBD1, 6 bases. Germline CDR1 and CDR2: MNHEY and SMNVEV (reference sequence). This CDR3 has 15 residues. Trimming pared 8 bases from V and 7 bases from J, leaving 18 bases between. CDR3 protein: CASHSGASENSPLHF. The CDR3 region has the DNA TGTGCCAGCCATTCGGGGGCAAGTGAGAATTCACCCCTCCACTTT.

The chain is built from TRBV25-1 and TRBJ2-3; no reliable D call. The V gene lost 2 bases and the J gene lost 10 bases, with 13 bases spanning the gap. In germline, CDR1 is MGHDK, CDR2 SYGVNS. The CDR3 sequence is 13 residues long. The CDR3 DNA sequence: TGTGCCAGCAGTGAACGGGCGCCGTGGGCGCAGTATTTT. This translates into CASSERAPWAQYF.

The V gene is TRBV27, the J gene TRBJ1-5, with D uncertain. The germline gives CDR1 MNHEY, CDR2 SMNVEV (reference sequence). With 5 bases removed from V and 3 bases from J, the gap between germline ends came to 8 bases. CDR3 length equals 13 residues. The CDR3 is CASSTVINQPQHF. The CDR3 region has the DNA TGTGCCAGCAGTACCGTCATCAATCAGCCCCAGCATTTT.

This clonotype has only a few counts. J is TRBJ2-5 and V is TRBV6-1; 7 bases agree with TRBD2. The V gene end was trimmed by 0 bases and the J gene end by 2 bases; junction bases not matched to a gene: 9. The CDR3 spans 17 residues. CDR1 and CDR2 (germline): MNHNS, SASEGT. The CDR3 loop is CASSEARFGGLQETQYF. In DNA form, the CDR3 reads TGTGCCAGCAGTGAAGCTCGGTTCGGGGGACTACAAGAGACCCAGTACTTC.

In this sample, this clonotype turned up once. This chain uses TRBV9 with TRBJ2-5; D is perhaps TRBD2 (6 bases). V lost 1 base and J lost 0, with 10 bases in between. The CDR3 has 15 amino acids. Germline V CDR1 and CDR2: SGDLS, YYNGEE. This chain's CDR3 is CASSVISGDQETQYF. CDR3 nucleotides: TGTGCCAGCAGCGTAATTAGCGGAGACCAAGAGACCCAGTACTTC.

The chain joins TRBV29-1 to TRBJ1-1; D gene uncertain. The CDR3 contains 14 residues. Trimming left V 3 bases short and J 6 bases short, with 17 bases between. In germline, CDR1 is SQVTM, CDR2 ANQGSEA. This CDR3 reads CSVEPGPWAAEAFF. The CDR3 DNA reads as TGCAGCGTTGAGCCGGGCCCTTGGGCCGCTGAAGCTTTCTTT.

The chain employs TRBV28 and TRBJ2-3; TRBD2 might be the D (7 bases). Trimming took 7 bases from V and 2 from J, leaving 13 bases between them. Germline assignment: CDR1 MDHEN and CDR2 SYDVKM. CDR3 length equals 14 residues. For the CDR3, the DNA is TGTGCCAGCATAGGGGGAGGGTACACAGATACGCAGTATTTT. Protein sequence: CASIGGGYTDTQYF.

The genes are TRBV12-3 or TRBV12-4 and TRBJ1-5, with 7 bases identical to TRBD1. V trimming: 5 bases; J trimming: 0 bases; junction bases outside the gene matches: 7. CDR3 size: 16 residues. CDR3 in DNA: TGTGCCAGCAGTCTCGGGACAGCGGATAGCAATCAGCCCCAGCATTTT. This codes for CASSLGTADSNQPQHF.

This clonotype was detected a few times. The V and J genes are TRBV7-8 and TRBJ2-7, with D possibly TRBD2 on 6 matching bases. V shed 4 bases and J shed 2 bases, with 12 bases lying between them. The CDR3 length is 14 residues. CDR1 SGHVS and CDR2 FQNEAQ come from the germline V gene. CDR3 in DNA: TGTGCCAGCAGCTCCCGGGACTTGGCCTACGAGCAGTACTTC. This translates into CASSSRDLAYEQYF.

This clonotype was counted only a few times. The chain recombines TRBV4-1 with TRBJ2-6, with a possible D match to TRBD1 (6 bases). The ends were cut back, 4 bases at V and 4 bases at J, with 20 bases in the middle. Per germline, CDR1 MGHRA and CDR2 YSYEKL. The CDR3 runs to 18 residues. The CDR3 nucleotides read TGCGCCAGCAGCCCCTCAGGGGCCTATTTACCGGGGGCCAACGTCCTGACTTTC. Encoded protein: CASSPSGAYLPGANVLTF.

The chain is built from TRBV9 and TRBJ1-4, with a tentative D call TRBD1 (6 bases). V was shortened by 1 base and J by 2 bases, with 9 bases between the two germline ends. Germline CDR1 and CDR2: SGDLS and YYNGEE. The CDR3 runs to 15 residues. The CDR3 is CASSVQGLTNEKLFF. The CDR3 DNA sequence: TGTGCCAGCAGCGTACAGGGGTTGACTAATGAAAAACTGTTTTTT.

This chain links TRBV20-1 with TRBJ1-5; 7 nucleotides line up with TRBD1. Germline lookup yields CDR1 DFQATT and CDR2 SNEGSKA (reference sequence). With V trimmed by 8 bases and J by 7 bases, 11 bases remained unmatched. This CDR3 has 13 residues. The CDR3 sequence: CSTDTGVDQPQHF. The CDR3 DNA follows: TGCAGTACCGACACAGGGGTTGACCAGCCCCAGCATTTT.

This chain joins TRBV7-3 and TRBJ2-7; D is possibly TRBD1 or TRBD2 (5 bases each). V was shortened by 4 bases and J by 4 bases, with 11 bases between the two germline ends. CDR3 length: 13 amino acids. Germline V gene lookup returns CDR1 SGHTA and CDR2 FQGTGA. The CDR3: CASSSGPEYEQYF. DNA for the CDR3: TGTGCCAGCAGCTCGGGACCGGAATACGAGCAGTACTTC.

In its sample, this clonotype was seen a few times. The chain has TRBV28 and TRBJ2-7; D may be TRBD2 (5 bases). The CDR3 is 14 residues long. Germline values: CDR1 MDHEN, CDR2 SYDVKM. Trimming removed 6 bases from V and 4 bases from J, with 16 bases in between. CDR3 sequence reads: CASRPIERAYEQYF. CDR3 sequence (DNA): TGTGCCAGCAGACCCATAGAGAGGGCGTACGAGCAGTACTTC.

The table lists this clonotype with a count of one. This sequence may be a read error, since a much larger clone differs from it by one base. The V call is TRBV29-1, the J call TRBJ2-1; D uncertain. CDR1 is SQVTM and CDR2 is ANQGSEA in the germline V gene. The CDR3 extends over 15 amino acids. The DNA for the CDR3 is TGCAGCGCCAGTCGGCGGCTCCGCTCCTACGATGAGCAGTTCTTC. Translation: CSASRRLRSYDEQFF.

The chain employs TRBV28 and TRBJ2-7; D could derive from TRBD1 or TRBD2 (5 bases each). Germline assignment: CDR1 MDHEN and CDR2 SYDVKM. With 5 bases removed from V and 0 bases from J, the gap between germline ends came to 14 bases. The CDR3 spans 15 residues. CDR3 coding DNA: TGTGCCAGCAGTCTCGGGACGGCGAACTCCTACGAGCAGTACGTC. Amino acid sequence: CASSLGTANSYEQYV.

This clonotype was counted only a few times. The J gene is TRBJ2-7, the V gene TRBV2; D is perhaps TRBD1 (6 bases). This CDR3 region has 17 residues. Germline V gene lookup returns CDR1 SNHLY and CDR2 FYNNEI. The V gene lost 6 bases and the J gene lost 3 bases, with 24 bases spanning the gap. For the CDR3, the DNA is TGTGCCAGCAGCGAAAGGGGCCTCCGGGACAAAGTCTACGAGCAGTACTTC. It yields the protein CASSERGLRDKVYEQYF.

The sample holds many counts of this clonotype. V is TRBV29-1 and J is TRBJ2-1; TRBD1 aligns across 10 bases. Germline CDR1 and CDR2: SQVTM and ANQGSEA. Unmatched junction bases numbered 12, after V lost 5 bases and J lost 8 bases. The CDR3 extends over 15 amino acids. Here the CDR3 reads CSVSGTGVVADEQFF. The CDR3 coding sequence is TGCAGCGTTTCCGGGACAGGGGTAGTAGCAGATGAGCAGTTCTTC.

V gene TRBV6-2 or TRBV6-3 combines with J gene TRBJ2-1; 9 bases are shared with TRBD2. The CDR3 is 16 residues long. V shed 2 bases, J shed 5 bases, and the junction held 7 bases outside the gene matches. Germline V CDR1 and CDR2: MNHEY, SVGEGT. The CDR3 region is CASSYVPASGDNEQFF. The CDR3 bases are TGTGCCAGCAGTTACGTTCCGGCTAGCGGGGACAATGAGCAGTTCTTC.

The sample holds many counts of this clonotype. J is TRBJ1-6 and V is TRBV10-2; the match to TRBD1 covers 7 bases. The junction had 5 bases not matched to a gene; V was cut back by 0 bases and J by 9 bases. The CDR3 contains 15 residues. The germline V gene has CDR1 WSHSY and CDR2 SAAADI. The CDR3 region is CASSESGGASSPLHF. The CDR3 bases are TGCGCCAGCAGTGAGTCAGGGGGCGCCTCTTCACCCCTCCACTTT.

The J gene is TRBJ1-5, the V gene TRBV20-1, with D hard to call. In germline, CDR1 is DFQATT, CDR2 SNEGSKA (reference sequence). The CDR3 has 13 amino acids. Trimming took off 3 bases at V and 4 bases at J, with 10 bases between the two ends. CDR3 nucleotides: TGCAGTGCTAGTTGGGAATGGAATCAGCCCCAGCATTTT. It encodes CSASWEWNQPQHF.

This clonotype was seen a few times. V gene TRBV27 combines with J gene TRBJ2-7; 7 positions match TRBD2. Germline CDR1 and CDR2: MNHEY and SMNVEV (reference sequence). The CDR3 extends over 15 amino acids. The V and J ends lost 8 bases and 5 bases, in that order; junction bases with no gene match: 15. The CDR3, as DNA: TGTGCCAGCTCCTTGGGTCGGGGGAGGGAGGACGAGCAGTACTTC. It specifies CASSLGRGREDEQYF.

At least ten counts were recorded for this clonotype. This chain uses TRBV4-1 with TRBJ2-3, with 10 bases fitting TRBD2. This CDR3 spans 16 amino acids. Germline V lookup: CDR1 MGHRA, CDR2 YSYEKL. J was trimmed by 3 bases and V by 4 bases; bases with no gene match: 7. DNA of the CDR3: TGCGCCAGCAGCCGCGTCTCTAGCGGGAGTACAGATACGCAGTATTTT. Encoded protein: CASSRVSSGSTDTQYF.

The chain couples TRBV6-2 or TRBV6-3 to TRBJ1-1; TRBD1 matches 8 bases. Trimming at V came to 5 bases and at J to 3 bases, leaving 20 bases not matched to a gene. Germline values: CDR1 MNHEY, CDR2 SVGEGT. This CDR3 is 19 amino acids long. DNA for the CDR3: TGTGCCAGCAGTGACCCAAGGCGTGGGAAGACAGGGGAGGACACTGAAGCTTTCTTT. Translation gives CASSDPRRGKTGEDTEAFF.

The genes are TRBV20-1 and TRBJ2-6; D assignment may be TRBD1 or TRBD2 (5 bases each). Between the trimmed V and J ends, which lost 5 bases and 0 bases, there was a span of 17 bases. Germline CDR1 DFQATT, CDR2 SNEGSKA (reference sequence). This CDR3 spans 17 amino acids. The CDR3 spells CSAGIGTPGSGANVLTF. The CDR3 nucleotides are TGCAGTGCTGGGATCGGGACGCCAGGCTCTGGGGCCAACGTCCTGACTTTC.

The V call is TRBV20-1, the J call TRBJ1-5; D unclear. The CDR3 length is 15 residues. Per the germline V gene, CDR1 is DFQATT and CDR2 is SNEGSKA (reference sequence). Trimming pared 3 bases from V and 2 bases from J, leaving 14 bases between. The CDR3 DNA reads TGCAGTGCTAGTGTTGACGGAAGGGGCAATCAGCCCCAGCATTTT. As protein: CSASVDGRGNQPQHF.

In this sample, this clonotype turned up many times. Here the CDR3 DNA reads TGTGCCAGCAGCAAAGATGTCGCAGGGCACACAGATACGCAGTATTTT. Residues: CASSKDVAGHTDTQYF. This chain joins TRBV21-1 and TRBJ2-3; the D call TRBD1 from the table was never checked on the DNA. TRBV21-1 is marked as a pseudogene. The CDR3 loop spans 16 amino acids.

This chain connects TRBV11-2 to TRBJ2-4, with 8 bases that match TRBD2. V shed 5 bases and J 0 bases; nucleotides not matched to a gene: 6. Looked up from germline, CDR1 is SGHAT and CDR2 is FQNNGV. The length of the CDR3 is 16 residues. The CDR3: CASSPRGGLAKNIQYF. DNA of the CDR3: TGTGCCAGCAGCCCCCGGGGGGGACTAGCCAAAAACATTCAGTACTTC.

The chain links TRBV6-1 to TRBJ2-3; D is unclear. V lost 5 bases and J lost 0, with 9 bases in between. Looked up from germline, CDR1 is MNHNS and CDR2 is SASEGT. This CDR3 comprises 14 residues. The CDR3: CASSRQTSTDTQYF. CDR3 DNA sequence: TGTGCCAGCAGTCGGCAAACTAGCACAGATACGCAGTATTTT.

In its sample, this clonotype was seen many times. This sequence joins TRBV29-1 and TRBJ2-5; D gene uncertain. This CDR3 is built from 11 residues. Germline CDR1 and CDR2: SQVTM and ANQGSEA. V was cut by 7 bases and J by 2 bases, with 8 bases left in between. The CDR3 DNA follows: TGCAGCGGTACCGAACAAGAGACCCAGTACTTC. Translating it yields CSGTEQETQYF. Using reference TRBV29-1 and TRBJ2-5 for the parts outside the CDR3, the full variable domain is SAVISQKPSRDICQRGTSLTIQCQVDSQVTMMFWYRQQPGQSLTLIATANQGSEATYESGFVIDKFPISRPNLTFSTLTVSNMSPEDSSIYLCSGTEQETQYFGPGTRLLVL.